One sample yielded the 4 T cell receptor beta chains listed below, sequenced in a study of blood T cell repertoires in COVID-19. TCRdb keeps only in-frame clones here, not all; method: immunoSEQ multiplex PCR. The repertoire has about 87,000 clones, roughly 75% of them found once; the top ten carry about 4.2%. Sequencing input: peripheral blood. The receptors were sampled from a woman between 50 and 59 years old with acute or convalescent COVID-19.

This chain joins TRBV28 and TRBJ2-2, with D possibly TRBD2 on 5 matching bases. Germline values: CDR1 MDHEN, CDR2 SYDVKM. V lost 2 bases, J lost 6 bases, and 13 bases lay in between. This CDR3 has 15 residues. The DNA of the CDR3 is TGTGCCAGCAGTTTAACCGGGGAAAACCCCGGGGAGCTGTTTTTT. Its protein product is CASSLTGENPGELFF.

The CDR3 DNA sequence: TGTGCCAGCAGCGCACCGAGCGTTGAGCAGTTCTTC. This codes for CASSAPSVEQFF. The V call is TRBV9, the J call TRBJ2-1; D not resolved. Germline lookup yields CDR1 SGDLS and CDR2 YYNGEE. The CDR3 length is 12 residues. V was clipped by 3 bases and J by 9 bases, with 10 bases between them.

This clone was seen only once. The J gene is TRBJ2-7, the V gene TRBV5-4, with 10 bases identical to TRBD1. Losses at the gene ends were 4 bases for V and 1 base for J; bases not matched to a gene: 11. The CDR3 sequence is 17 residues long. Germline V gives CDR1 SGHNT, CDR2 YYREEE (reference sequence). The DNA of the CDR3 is TGTGCCAGCAGCGTACCCCCGGGACAGGGGACATCCTACGAGCAGTACTTC. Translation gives CASSVPPGQGTSYEQYF. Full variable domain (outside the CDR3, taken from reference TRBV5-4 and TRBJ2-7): ETGVTQSPTHLIKTRGQQVTLRCSSQSGHNTVSWYQQALGQGPQFIFQYYREEENGRGNFPPRFSGLQFPNYSSELNVNALELDDSALYLCASSVPPGQGTSYEQYFGPGTRLTVT.

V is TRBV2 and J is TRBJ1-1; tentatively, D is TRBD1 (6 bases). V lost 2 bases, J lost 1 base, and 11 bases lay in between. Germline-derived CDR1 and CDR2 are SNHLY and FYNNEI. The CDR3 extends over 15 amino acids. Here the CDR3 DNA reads TGTGCCAGCAGTGAACGCTTGGGACAGAACACTGAAGCTTTCTTT. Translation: CASSERLGQNTEAFF.